This is a list of T cell receptor beta chains from one sample in a study of shared clonotypes between healthy human individuals. Assay: immunoSEQ multiplex PCR; the TCRdb copy retains only in-frame clones and omits some. Found here are about 1,900,000 clones, just under 95% of them singletons; the top ten hold approximately 1.2%. Sequencing used naive CD8+ T cells sorted from blood. The receptors derive from a man aged 18 to 29 in good health. Both conserved end residues are part of each CDR3. D genes are given only for firm matches. Size is stated for part of the rows, as once, few or many counts, or as a class when the clone is expanded.

clone_size,d_call,v_call,j_call,cdr3_aa,cdr3_nt
.,TRBD2,TRBV7-8,TRBJ2-7,CASSLGLAELLIEQYF,TGTGCCAGCAGCTTGGGACTAGCGGAACTTCTGATCGAGCAGTACTTC
.,.,TRBV11-3,TRBJ2-2,CASSFAAWGTPNTGELFF,TGTGCCAGCAGCTTTGCCGCCTGGGGGACACCGAACACCGGGGAGCTGTTTTTT
.,.,TRBV7-8,TRBJ2-7,CASSAGMGYEQYF,TGTGCCAGCAGCGCCGGCATGGGTTACGAGCAGTACTTC
.,TRBD1,TRBV13,TRBJ1-2,CASSLGTPGTGSGDYGYTF,TGTGCCAGCAGCTTAGGGACCCCCGGGACAGGGTCCGGGGACTATGGCTACACCTTC
.,TRBD1,TRBV2,TRBJ2-1,CASRGTGQIYLDEQFF,TGTGCCAGCAGGGGGACAGGCCAGATTTATTTAGATGAGCAGTTCTTC
.,.,TRBV4-3,TRBJ1-1,CASSQEVGSPEAFF,TGCGCCAGCAGCCAAGAGGTAGGGTCCCCTGAAGCTTTCTTT
.,TRBD1,TRBV7-9,TRBJ1-3,CASSSRDSNSGNTIYF,TGTGCCAGCAGCAGTCGGGACAGCAACTCTGGAAACACCATATATTTT
.,TRBD1,TRBV5-1,TRBJ1-1,CASGIGQGASLYTEAFF,TGCGCCAGCGGGATTGGACAGGGGGCATCCCTTTACACTGAAGCTTTCTTT
once,TRBD2,TRBV13,TRBJ2-1,CASSLGLGLAGGIYNEQFF,TGTGCCAGCAGCTTAGGCCTAGGACTAGCGGGGGGGATCTACAATGAGCAGTTCTTC
.,.,TRBV5-5,TRBJ1-2,CASSLGRFANYGYTF,TGTGCCAGCAGCTTGGGTCGGTTCGCTAACTATGGCTACACCTTC
.,TRBD1,TRBV29-1,TRBJ2-1,CSVDRGRINEQFF,TGCAGCGTCGACAGGGGGCGAATCAATGAGCAGTTCTTC
.,.,TRBV7-7,TRBJ2-7,CASNHGKRVHQEVYEQYF,TGTGCTAGCAACCACGGCAAGCGGGTCCATCAGGAGGTCTACGAGCAGTACTTC
.,.,TRBV29-1,TRBJ2-3,CSVLQGLTDTQYF,TGCAGCGTTTTACAGGGTTTGACAGATACGCAGTATTTT
once,TRBD2,TRBV6-5,TRBJ2-3,CASSYEAGVFTDTQYF,TGTGCCAGCAGTTACGAGGCGGGAGTGTTCACAGATACGCAGTATTTT
.,TRBD1,TRBV5-4,TRBJ1-2,CASSLGTGALYGYTF,TGTGCCAGCAGCTTGGGGACAGGGGCTCTCTATGGCTACACCTTC
.,.,TRBV19,TRBJ2-7,CASSPSGQGADEQYF,TGTGCCAGTAGTCCTTCTGGGCAGGGCGCAGACGAGCAGTACTTC
.,.,TRBV11-2,TRBJ2-5,CASSFLRQETQYF,TGTGCCAGCAGCTTTCTCCGGCAAGAGACCCAGTACTTC
.,.,TRBV27,TRBJ2-7,CASSYSPTYEQYF,TGTGCCAGCAGCTATAGCCCCACCTACGAGCAGTACTTC
few,TRBD1,TRBV13,TRBJ2-7,CASSEGQRYEQYF,TGTGCCAGCAGCGAGGGACAGCGCTACGAGCAGTACTTC
.,.,TRBV7-9,TRBJ2-1,CASSLIQHNEQFF,TGTGCCAGCAGCTTAATTCAGCACAATGAGCAGTTCTTC
.,.,TRBV27,TRBJ2-7,CASSLYGTVGSYEQYF,TGTGCCAGCAGTTTATATGGGACCGTCGGGTCCTACGAGCAGTACTTC
few,.,TRBV27,TRBJ1-6,CASSLSGLGSPLHF,TGTGCCAGCAGTTTATCAGGGCTTGGTTCACCCCTCCACTTT
.,.,TRBV28,TRBJ1-2,CASSLDDRYTF,TGTGCCAGCAGCCTCGACGATCGCTACACCTTC
once,.,TRBV7-6,TRBJ2-7,CASSPERSSYEQYF,TGTGCCAGCAGCCCCGAGAGAAGCTCCTACGAGCAGTACTTC
once,TRBD2,TRBV5-1,TRBJ2-7,CASSSGGASYSYEQYF,TGCGCCAGCAGCTCGGGAGGCGCCAGTTACTCCTACGAGCAGTACTTC
.,.,TRBV7-6,TRBJ1-2,CASSLSTEGGDGYTF,TGTGCCAGCAGCTTATCGACAGAGGGAGGAGATGGCTACACCTTC
.,.,TRBV9,TRBJ1-3,CASSETGSGNTIYF,TGTGCCAGCAGTGAGACAGGCTCTGGAAACACCATATATTTT
.,TRBD1,TRBV6-1,TRBJ1-5,CASSDPDRWHSNQPQHF,TGTGCCAGCAGTGACCCGGACAGGTGGCATAGCAATCAGCCCCAGCATTTT
once,.,TRBV11-2,TRBJ2-5,CASSLSNQETQYF,TGTGCCAGCAGCTTATCCAATCAAGAGACCCAGTACTTC
.,.,TRBV6-5,TRBJ2-7,CASSYSLALYEQYF,TGTGCCAGCAGTTACTCATTGGCACTCTACGAGCAGTACTTC
.,.,TRBV6-5,TRBJ2-2,CATRKFGWELFF,TGTGCCACCAGGAAGTTCGGTTGGGAGCTGTTTTTT
.,TRBD2,TRBV4-1,TRBJ2-7,CASSQDTREYEQYF,TGCGCCAGCAGCCAAGATACGCGGGAGTACGAGCAGTACTTC
once,.,TRBV10-2,TRBJ2-7,CASSAGQYYEQYF,TGCGCCAGCAGCGCGGGACAGTACTACGAGCAGTACTTC
.,.,TRBV13,TRBJ2-3,CASSLGGNRDTQYF,TGTGCCAGCAGCTTAGGGGGGAATCGAGATACGCAGTATTTT
.,.,TRBV2,TRBJ2-3,CASNKPGVHLSTDTQYF,TGTGCCAGCAATAAACCGGGAGTCCACCTTAGCACAGATACGCAGTATTTT
.,.,TRBV10-3,TRBJ1-2,CAIFNEGLDGYTF,TGTGCCATCTTTAATGAGGGGTTGGATGGCTACACCTTC
.,.,TRBV5-4,TRBJ1-3,CASGLDENTIYF,TGTGCCAGCGGCTTGGATGAAAACACCATATATTTT
.,.,TRBV7-9,TRBJ2-2,CASSLTGELFF,TGTGCCAGCAGTCTCACCGGGGAGCTGTTTTTT
.,.,TRBV19,TRBJ1-1,CASTEGALNTEAFF,TGTGCCAGTACCGAAGGGGCCCTGAACACTGAAGCTTTCTTT
.,TRBD2,TRBV28,TRBJ2-3,CASSFRLAGGTDTQYF,TGTGCCAGCAGCTTTAGACTAGCGGGGGGCACAGATACGCAGTATTTT
.,.,TRBV10-3,TRBJ2-7,CAISRDGAYEQYF,TGTGCCATCAGCCGGGACGGTGCCTACGAGCAGTACTTC
.,.,TRBV5-4,TRBJ2-7,CASSLKAGTPLDEQYF,TGTGCCAGCAGCTTGAAAGCCGGGACTCCCCTTGACGAGCAGTACTTC
.,TRBD2,TRBV2,TRBJ2-3,CASSDWGEGTDTQYF,TGTGCCAGCAGTGATTGGGGGGAGGGGACAGATACGCAGTATTTT
.,.,TRBV19,TRBJ1-6,CASSIAEGENSPLHF,TGTGCCAGTAGTATAGCGGAGGGTGAAAATTCACCCCTCCACTTT
.,.,TRBV11-2,TRBJ2-5,CASSFTAGEEETQYF,TGTGCCAGCAGCTTTACCGCAGGGGAAGAAGAGACCCAGTACTTC
once,.,TRBV7-9,TRBJ1-2,CASSLLDSYGYTF,TGTGCCAGCAGCTTACTGGACAGCTATGGCTACACCTTC
.,TRBD2,TRBV2,TRBJ2-5,CASSPAAGGLSETQYF,TGTGCCAGCAGCCCCGCGGCGGGGGGGCTTTCAGAGACCCAGTACTTC
.,TRBD2,TRBV9,TRBJ2-7,CASSVGGLAGHEQYF,TGTGCCAGCAGCGTTGGCGGACTAGCGGGGCACGAGCAGTACTTC
.,.,TRBV10-3,TRBJ2-7,CAISETRYSYEQYF,TGTGCCATCAGTGAGACACGTTACTCCTACGAGCAGTACTTC
.,TRBD2,TRBV6-1,TRBJ2-2,CASSEGPGLAGEGAGELFF,TGTGCCAGCAGTGAAGGCCCGGGACTAGCGGGAGAGGGGGCCGGGGAGCTGTTTTTT
.,.,TRBV5-1,TRBJ2-7,CASSAYSYEQYF,TGCGCCAGCAGCGCTTATTCCTACGAGCAGTACTTC
.,.,TRBV6-1,TRBJ1-6,CASRDRTPSYTDYSPLHF,TGTGCCAGCCGTGATAGGACCCCTTCTTATACGGATTATTCACCCCTCCACTTT
.,.,TRBV7-9,TRBJ1-4,CASSPGGAGFNEKLFF,TGTGCCAGCAGCCCCGGGGGGGCAGGGTTTAATGAAAAACTGTTTTTT
.,.,TRBV7-6,TRBJ1-6,CASSLVYPGQYNSPLHF,TGTGCCAGCAGCTTAGTTTATCCAGGGCAATATAATTCACCCCTCCACTTT
once,.,TRBV4-1,TRBJ2-3,CASSQEGTGLPLDTQYF,TGCGCCAGCAGCCAAGAAGGCACGGGGCTACCTCTAGATACGCAGTATTTT
few,.,TRBV11-2,TRBJ1-2,CASSAHRTAANYGYTF,TGTGCCAGCAGCGCGCACAGGACAGCAGCTAACTATGGCTACACCTTC